There are a few counts of the clone carrying this T cell receptor beta chain. Assay: immunoSEQ multiplex PCR; the TCRdb copy retains only in-frame clones and omits some. The table includes about 400,000 clones, 85% to 90% detected once. The record originates from a study of blood T cell repertoires in COVID-19. The CDR3 is 16 amino acids. Germline V gene sequence: CDR1 SGHRS, CDR2 YFSETQ. Trimming removed 3 bases at V and 1 base at J, with 17 bases between. The specimen was PBMCs or T cells enriched from blood (not recorded which). The clonotype comes from a woman younger than 45 who had recovered from COVID-19. The chain has TRBV5-1 and TRBJ2-7; TRBD2 might be the D (5 bases). The CDR3 here is CASSSQILGASYEQYF. CDR3 bases: TGCGCCAGCAGCTCCCAAATACTAGGTGCATCCTACGAGCAGTACTTC.